The present T cell receptor beta chain was sequenced within a study of regulatory T cells in long-lasting Graves disease. Study context: Patients met the persistent Graves' disease definition after over 5 years of antithyroid drugs with positive TSH receptor antibodies. Notes on the study in general: Comparison showed that persistent patients shared more public clonotypes (2,741) than new patients (about 880).

Time point noted: persistent/refractory GD, antithyroid drugs over 5 years with positive TRAb. From PBMCs, RNA was extracted and then used to make the TCR library. Through Arm-PCR of CDR3 regions and iRepertoire HTBI primers, TCR beta libraries were built. TCRdb independently ran MiXCR on the multiplex PCR reads; one entry per CDR3 protein. Among about 430,000 distinct CDR3 sequences listed, roughly a fifth were seen once. This CDR3 region has 18 residues. Unmatched junction bases numbered 13, after V lost 6 bases and J lost 0 bases. Germline V gene sequence: CDR1 MDHEN, CDR2 SYDVKM. This clonotype was detected many times. Its cognate antigen is unknown.

The sequence was obtained from a female donor with Graves disease. This specimen was peripheral blood mononuclear cells (PBMCs), taken when the disease was refractory, from a patient treated with antithyroid drugs. The V call is TRBV28, the J call TRBJ2-5; 10 bases map to TRBD2. Written as DNA, the CDR3 is TGTGCCAGCAGATCGGGGCTAGCGGGAGAATCGAACCAAGAGACCCAGTACTTC. Translation gives CASRSGLAGESNQETQYF.